This note documents a single TCR beta chain sequence. Profiled with immunoSEQ multiplex PCR; TCRdb holds only in-frame clones, not every one. The data hold about 31,000 clones, with approximately 90% observed a single time. These data belong to a study of PD-1 and CTLA-4 blockade in melanoma. The CDR3 is 15 residues long. Unmatched junction bases numbered 6, after V lost 2 bases and J lost 2 bases. CDR1 is SGHVS, CDR2 FQNEAQ, per germline. The specimen comprised CD8+ T cells from peripheral blood, sampled from a patient given anti-PD-1 treatment. The genes are TRBV7-8 and TRBJ2-7; 7 nucleotides align to TRBD1. This TCR derives from a human donor with melanoma. CDR3 residues: CASSLSEGATYEQYF. Written as DNA, the CDR3 is TGTGCCAGCAGCTTATCCGAGGGGGCCACCTACGAGCAGTACTTC.